This TCR beta chain was recovered during a study of T cell responses to AZD1222 COVID-19 vaccine. The CDR3 is 14 amino acids. V lost 5 bases and J lost 3; bases outside the gene matches: 3. Germline V gives CDR1 LNHDA, CDR2 SQIVND (reference sequence). Study-wide points: Breadth and depth of Spike-specific TCRs rose after two AZD1222 doses. Clonal diversity was possibly underestimated, and white British individuals and females predominated among donors.

Profiling relied on immunoSEQ multiplex PCR, and the TCRdb table lists in-frame clones only, not all of them. The sample lists 150,000 to 200,000 clones, around 92% occurring once. Concerning this clone itself: Its target is not known.

The TCR originated in an adult who received the AZD1222 COVID-19 vaccine. The sample here was peripheral blood, taken 28 days after the second AZD1222 dose. The genes are TRBV19 and TRBJ1-2, with 10 bases that match TRBD1. This CDR3 reads CASSFGTGDYGYTF. CDR3 bases: TGTGCCAGTAGTTTCGGGACAGGGGACTATGGCTACACCTTC.